This TCR beta chain was recovered during a study of cytomegalovirus exposure and HLA in healthy donors. Study as a whole: In a previous analysis, around 120 million unique TCR beta sequences were found from 150 million to 200 million T cells. Study observations and caveats: TCR beta chains numbering some 150 were designated cytomegalovirus-associated. Reports indicated that the classifier achieved high specificity and sensitivity in diagnosing cytomegalovirus status.

In the PCR, 60 Vbeta and 13 Jbeta primers were used. Measured with immunoSEQ multiplex PCR; TCRdb has only the in-frame clones, and not every one. In all, the sample yields around 150,000 clones. On this clone: The antigen is not known.

The CDR3 is 15 residues long. CDR1 is SGHRS, CDR2 YFSETQ, per germline. V was shortened by 0 bases and J by 0 bases, with 7 bases between the two germline ends. The specimen was PBMCs. This rearrangement joins TRBV5-1 to TRBJ2-1; D call uncertain. The clonotype was recovered from a woman in her fifties or sixties in good health and CMV-seronegative. CDR3 sequence: CASSLVRSSYNEQFF. In DNA form, the CDR3 reads TGCGCCAGCAGCTTGGTTCGCAGCTCCTACAATGAGCAGTTCTTC.